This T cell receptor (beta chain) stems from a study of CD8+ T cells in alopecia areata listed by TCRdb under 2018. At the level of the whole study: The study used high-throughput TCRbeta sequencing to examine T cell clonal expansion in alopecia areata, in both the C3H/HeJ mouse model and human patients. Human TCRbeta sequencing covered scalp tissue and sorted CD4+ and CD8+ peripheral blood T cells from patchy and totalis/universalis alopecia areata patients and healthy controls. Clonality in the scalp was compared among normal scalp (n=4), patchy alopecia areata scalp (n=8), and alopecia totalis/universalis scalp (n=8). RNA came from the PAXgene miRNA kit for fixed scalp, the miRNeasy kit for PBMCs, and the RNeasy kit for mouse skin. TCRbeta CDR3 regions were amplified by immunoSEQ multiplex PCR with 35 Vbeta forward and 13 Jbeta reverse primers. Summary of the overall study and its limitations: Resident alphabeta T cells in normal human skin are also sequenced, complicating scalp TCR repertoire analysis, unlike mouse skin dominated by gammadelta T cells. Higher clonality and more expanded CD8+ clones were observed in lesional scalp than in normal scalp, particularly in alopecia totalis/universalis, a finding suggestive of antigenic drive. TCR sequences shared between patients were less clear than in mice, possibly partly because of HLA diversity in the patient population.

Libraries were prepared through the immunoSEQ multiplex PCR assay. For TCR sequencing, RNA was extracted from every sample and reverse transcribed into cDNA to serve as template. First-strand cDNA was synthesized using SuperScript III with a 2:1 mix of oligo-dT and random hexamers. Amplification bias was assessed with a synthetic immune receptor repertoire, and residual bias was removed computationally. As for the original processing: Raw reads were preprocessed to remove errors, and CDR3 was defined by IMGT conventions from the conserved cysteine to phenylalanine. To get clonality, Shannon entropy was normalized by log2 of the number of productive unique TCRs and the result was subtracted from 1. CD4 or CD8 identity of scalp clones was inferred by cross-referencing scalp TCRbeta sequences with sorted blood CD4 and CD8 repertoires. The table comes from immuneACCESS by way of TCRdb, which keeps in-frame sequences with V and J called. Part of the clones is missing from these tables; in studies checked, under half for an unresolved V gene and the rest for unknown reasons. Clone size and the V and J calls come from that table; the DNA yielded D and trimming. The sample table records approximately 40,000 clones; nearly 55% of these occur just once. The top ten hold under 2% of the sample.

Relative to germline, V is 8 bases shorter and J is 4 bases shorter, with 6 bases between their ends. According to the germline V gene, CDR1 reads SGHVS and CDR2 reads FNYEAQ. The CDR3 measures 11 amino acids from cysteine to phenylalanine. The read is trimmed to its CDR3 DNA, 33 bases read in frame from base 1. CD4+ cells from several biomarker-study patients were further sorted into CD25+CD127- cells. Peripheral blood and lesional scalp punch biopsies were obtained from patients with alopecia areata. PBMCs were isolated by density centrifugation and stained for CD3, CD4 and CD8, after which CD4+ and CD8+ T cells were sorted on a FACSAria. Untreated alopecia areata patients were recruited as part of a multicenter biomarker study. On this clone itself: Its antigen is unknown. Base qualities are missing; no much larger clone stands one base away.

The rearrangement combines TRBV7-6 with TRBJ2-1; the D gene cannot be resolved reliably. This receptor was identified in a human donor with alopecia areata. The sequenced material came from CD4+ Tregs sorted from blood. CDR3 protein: CASRNYNEQFF. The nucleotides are TGTGCCAGCCGAAATTACAATGAGCAGTTCTTC.